The 8 T cell receptor beta chains listed next were all sequenced from one sample in a study of CXCR3-negative and CXCR3-positive naive CD8 T cells. Study-level findings and limits: Higher TRB CDR3 hydrophobicity marked CXCR3-positive naive cells relative to CXCR3-negative naive cells.

No antigen has been identified for these receptors. TRB cDNA libraries were made by UMI-labeled 5' RACE. TCRdb reanalyzed the 5' RACE reads, giving one entry per CDR3 protein sequence and no DNA. The table counts more than 100,000 distinct CDR3 sequences; around 0.41% lies in the top ten. The sample was naive CXCR3+ CD8+ T cells from blood. Subset here: CD45RO-CCR7+CD27+CD95- naive CD8+ T cells expressing CXCR3 (TNR3+). Source of these receptors: a human donor in good health. Some clones in this sample may be carry-over from other donors' samples.

The V call is TRBV5-5, the J call TRBJ2-5. Germline V lookup: CDR1 SGHKS, CDR2 YYEKEE (reference sequence). The CDR3 is made up of 15 amino acids. CDR3 sequence: CASSFSGIVSETQYF. Filled out from reference TRBV5-5 and TRBJ2-5, the complete variable domain reads DAGVTQSPTHLIKTRGQQVTLRCSPISGHKSVSWYQQVLGQGPQFIFQYYEKEERGRGNFPDRFSARQFPNYSSELNVNALLLGDSALYLCASSFSGIVSETQYFGPGTRLLVL.

This chain's CDR3 is CASSYAGMNTEAFF. The chain has TRBV6-5 and TRBJ1-1. Germline loops: CDR1 MNHEY, CDR2 SVGAGI. This CDR3 spans 14 amino acids.

This chain connects TRBV7-9 to TRBJ1-1. The CDR3 contains 17 residues. CDR1 and CDR2 from the germline V gene are SEHNR and FQNEAQ (reference sequence). The CDR3 spells CASSARRGATMNTEAFF.

CDR3 sequence reads: CASSFVAHEQFF. The rearrangement links TRBV12-3 or TRBV12-4 to TRBJ2-1; there is no DNA to check the TCRdb D call of TRBD2. This CDR3 is built from 12 residues.

The V and J genes are TRBV7-3 and TRBJ1-1; TCRdb calls TRBD1, which cannot be checked without DNA. The CDR3 contains 14 residues. Germline CDR1 and CDR2: SGHTA and FQGTGA. The CDR3 reads CASSFGGRGTEAFF.

This chain connects TRBV3-1 to TRBJ1-1; TCRdb returns TRBD1, unconfirmable since there is no DNA. Germline CDR1 and CDR2: LGHDT and YNNKEL (reference sequence). The CDR3 runs 18 residues. The chain's CDR3 is CASSQEKRLDRRNTEAFF. The full variable domain, rest sourced from reference TRBV3-1 and TRBJ1-1, is DTAVSQTPKYLVTQMGNDKSIKCEQNLGHDTMYWYKQDSKKFLKIMFSYNNKELIINETVPNRFSPKSPDKAHLNLHINSLELGDSAVYFCASSQEKRLDRRNTEAFFGQGTRLTVV.

This rearrangement joins TRBV5-1 to TRBJ2-7; no DNA is available, so the TRBD1 call from TCRdb remains unchecked. The length of the CDR3 is 14 residues. CDR1 and CDR2 from the germline V gene are SGHRS and YFSETQ. CDR3 sequence: CASSLGAGDYEQYF. Together with reference TRBV5-1 and TRBJ2-7, the CDR3 gives the full variable domain: KAGVTQTPRYLIKTRGQQVTLSCSPISGHRSVSWYQQTPGQGLQFLFEYFSETQRNKGNFPGRFSGRQFSNSRSEMNVSTLELGDSALYLCASSLGAGDYEQYFGPGTRLTVT.

Here the CDR3 reads CASSLGLAGTQETQYF. J is TRBJ2-5 and V is TRBV7-3; lacking DNA, the TRBD2 call made by TCRdb goes unchecked. Germline values: CDR1 SGHTA, CDR2 FQGTGA. The CDR3 has 16 residues. Combining the CDR3 with reference TRBV7-3 and TRBJ2-5 gives the whole variable domain GAGVSQTPSNKVTEKGKYVELRCDPISGHTALYWYRQSLGQGPEFLIYFQGTGAADDSGLPNDRFFAVRPEGSVSTLKIQRTERGDSAVYLCASSLGLAGTQETQYFGPGTRLLVL.